One T cell receptor (beta chain) is described in this entry. Its target is not known. The data were obtained in a study of shared clonotypes between healthy human individuals. The protocol was immunoSEQ multiplex PCR, while the TCRdb copy is restricted to in-frame clones and leaves out a portion. This table holds over a million clones, roughly 97% found once. Findings of the study overall: Sharing of clonotypes among donors was expected to vary with sequencing depth. A few donors shared 4.5% to 6.5% of their naive CD4 clonotypes.

The receptor was isolated from a man younger than 45 in good health. The source material was naive CD4+ T cells sorted from blood. The subset denotes: CD45RA+ positively selected.

CDR3 sequence (DNA): TGTGCCAGCAGCTTACTAGGGGCGGCCTACGAGCAGTACTTC. Its translation: CASSLLGAAYEQYF. V gene TRBV7-8 combines with J gene TRBJ2-7, with D perhaps TRBD1 (5 bases). V gave up 2 bases and J gave up 2 bases, with 10 bases separating them. The CDR3 sequence is 14 residues long. Germline V gene sequence: CDR1 SGHVS, CDR2 FQNEAQ. Combining the CDR3 with reference TRBV7-8 and TRBJ2-7 gives the whole variable domain GAGVSQSPRYKVAKRGQDVALRCDPISGHVSLFWYQQALGQGPEFLTYFQNEAQLDKSGLPSDRFFAERPEGSVSTLKIQRTQQEDSAVYLCASSLLGAAYEQYFGPGTRLTVT.